This paragraph reports one T cell receptor (beta chain). The CDR3 consists of 15 residues. The V end lost 0 bases, the J end lost 7 bases, and 13 bases lay between the germline ends. Per the germline V gene, CDR1 is MNHEY and CDR2 is SVGAGI. This table comes from immunoSEQ multiplex PCR, and its TCRdb copy is limited to in-frame clones, with some not included. The sample contains 60,000 or so clones, 82% of which appear only once. This entry is derived from a study of OX40 agonist ivuxolimab in advanced cancers. Study in general: With ivuxolimab, an agonistic anti-OX40 (CD134) antibody, patients were treated.

This specimen was CD4+ or CD8+ T cells sorted from blood, taken in a trial of the OX40 agonist ivuxolimab. The chain joins TRBV6-5 to TRBJ1-5; D not resolved. This TCR was sampled from an adult with an advanced solid tumor such as melanoma, head and neck, liver or kidney cancer. As DNA, the CDR3 is TGTGCCAGCAGTTACTCGGGGAGCTGGAGGCAGCCCCAGCATTTT. This codes for CASSYSGSWRQPQHF.